The subject of this entry is one TCR beta chain. Its antigen remains unidentified. Per-base qualities were not stored, and no clone one base away is much larger. This specimen comes from a study of OX40 agonist ivuxolimab in advanced cancers. As for the study more broadly: Ivuxolimab was a fully human IgG2 agonistic monoclonal antibody targeting the costimulatory receptor OX40 (CD134). Prior anti-PD-1, anti-PD-L1 or anti-CTLA-4 therapy was permitted, and checkpoint inhibitors had been received by roughly two fifths of dose-escalation patients. Partial responses occurred in three dose-escalation patients: two with cutaneous melanoma and one with hepatocellular carcinoma. Among the 52 dose-escalation patients, some 20 had hepatocellular carcinoma, 15 or so melanoma, 9 renal cell carcinoma and 9 head and neck cancer. Peripheral TCRbeta sequencing aimed to test whether ivuxolimab altered TCR sequence diversity and caused clonal T-cell expansion. The monotherapy dose-escalation portion (N ≈ 52 patients) of the phase I ivuxolimab trial is reported in the paper. Intravenous ivuxolimab was administered to patients every 2 weeks at six dose levels: 0.01, 0.1, 0.3, 1.5, 3 and 10 mg/kg. The dose-escalation cohort was roughly 80% male with a mean age of about 65 years, ranging from roughly 23 to 90. General findings and caveats noted by the study authors: Low levels of normalized T-cell clonal expansion were also seen in some patients who did not respond. The antigen specificity of the peripheral T cells that underwent clonal expansion was not determined. Clonal expansion of both CD4+ and CD8+ blood T cells was observed from baseline to week 6 at doses 0.1 to 3.0 mg/kg. In partial responders in the 0.1-3.0 mg/kg groups, normalized peripheral clonal expansion was found to be among the lowest, especially among CD8+ T cells. On average, CD8+ T cells showed more expanded clones than CD4+ T cells after ivuxolimab.

V is pared back by 3 bases and J by 2 bases, with 11 bases lying between the germline termini. The CDR3 contains 14 residues, cysteine and phenylalanine counted. Only the CDR3 region is kept as DNA, spanning 42 bases read in frame from base 1. From the germline V gene, CDR1 is SGDLS and CDR2 is YYNGEE. Patients with a history of autoimmune disease or receiving systemic immunosuppression were excluded from the trial. Peripheral blood for TCR sequencing was collected from all dose cohorts at baseline, on cycle 4 day 1, and on cycle 7 day 1. Samples were obtained from an open-label, multicenter, first-in-human phase I dose-escalation trial of ivuxolimab. Adults with locally advanced or metastatic head and neck squamous cell, hepatocellular, melanoma or renal cell carcinoma were enrolled in the trial. Before TCR sequencing, CD4+ T cells and CD8+ T cells from peripheral blood were sorted into separate populations.

Genomic DNA was isolated from the sorted cells so that the TCRbeta CDR3 region could be sequenced. The immunoSEQ Assay was used for sequencing of TCRbeta CDR3 regions. TCRdb carries this immuneACCESS record with in-frame sequences only. Its versions omit some clonotypes, under half of them owing to an unresolved V gene in the studies checked, with the rest unexplained. In all, the sample holds 65,000 to 85,000 clones, and roughly four fifths of those were seen once. The ten largest make up over 2% of the sample. This sample comprised CD4+ or CD8+ T cells sorted from blood, obtained in a trial of the OX40 agonist ivuxolimab. The TCR sequence derives from an adult with an advanced solid tumor such as melanoma, head and neck, liver or kidney cancer. The chain couples TRBV9 to TRBJ1-1; the D gene identity is not certain. DNA sequence: TGTGCCAGCAGCGCTGACTCAGGTAACACTGAAGCTTTCTTT. The translation is CASSADSGNTEAFF.